These 13 T cell receptor beta chains were sequenced from one sample in a study of OX40 agonist ivuxolimab in advanced cancers. Receptors were amplified or captured by the immunoSEQ multiplex PCR assay. As stored in TCRdb, this immuneACCESS dataset retains in-frame rearrangements with V and J assigned. A fraction of the clones does not appear; measured against another copy, unresolved V genes explain less than half of the discrepancy, and the remainder lacks a known reason. The sample data list 45,000 to 65,000 clones, and 75% to 90% of these were observed just once. The top ten clonotypes cover about 14% of the sample. Sequences were derived from CD4+ or CD8+ T cells sorted from blood, sampled in a trial of the OX40 agonist ivuxolimab. The receptors were gathered from an adult with an advanced solid tumor such as melanoma, head and neck, liver or kidney cancer.

The rearrangement links TRBV5-8 to TRBJ2-7; D might be TRBD2 (6 bases). There are 14 residues in the CDR3. Germline values: CDR1 SGHTS, CDR2 YDEGEE. V was cut by 0 bases and J by 6 bases, with 13 bases left in between. CDR3 DNA sequence: TGTGCCAGCAGCTTGGGGACCGGCGGGGCCGAGCAGTACTTC. It translates to CASSLGTGGAEQYF.

The chain carries TRBV30 and TRBJ2-5; D call uncertain. This CDR3 spans 17 amino acids. V was shortened by 0 bases and J by 0 bases, with 17 bases between the two germline ends. From germline, CDR1 is GTSNPN and CDR2 SVGIG (reference sequence). The CDR3 here is CAWSVDLLRLNQETQYF. The DNA of the CDR3 is TGTGCCTGGAGTGTAGATCTTCTCCGTTTGAACCAAGAGACCCAGTACTTC.

The rearrangement links TRBV15 to TRBJ2-7; 9 positions agree with TRBD2. From germline, CDR1 is LNHNV and CDR2 YYDKDF (reference sequence). The length of the CDR3 is 14 residues. J was trimmed by 6 bases and V by 3 bases; bases with no gene match: 6. The CDR3 sequence: CATSSSGGRGEQYF. The DNA for the CDR3 is TGTGCCACCAGCAGTAGCGGGGGTCGTGGCGAGCAGTACTTC.

The chain joins TRBV7-8 to TRBJ2-4; no reliable D call. V was clipped by 2 bases and J by 8 bases, with 16 bases between them. Germline lookup yields CDR1 SGHVS and CDR2 FQNEAQ. CDR3 length equals 15 residues. CDR3 coding DNA: TGTGCCAGCAGCTTAAACCACTTTTCATACGACATTCAGTACTTC. This codes for CASSLNHFSYDIQYF. Drawing the rest from reference TRBV7-8 and TRBJ2-4, the complete variable domain is GAGVSQSPRYKVAKRGQDVALRCDPISGHVSLFWYQQALGQGPEFLTYFQNEAQLDKSGLPSDRFFAERPEGSVSTLKIQRTQQEDSAVYLCASSLNHFSYDIQYFGAGTRLSVL.

This rearrangement joins TRBV11-3 to TRBJ2-1; maybe TRBD1 (7 bases). Trimming removed 5 bases from V and 6 bases from J, with 17 bases in between. Germline assignment: CDR1 SGHNT and CDR2 YENEEA. This CDR3 has 15 residues. CDR3 DNA: TGTGCCAGCAGCCATCGAGGGCAGGGGGGCAATGAGCAGTTCTTC. As protein: CASSHRGQGGNEQFF.

This chain uses TRBV5-6 with TRBJ1-1; tentatively, D is TRBD1 (5 bases). The CDR3 loop spans 17 amino acids. Trimming removed 2 bases at V and 0 bases at J, with 17 bases between. In germline, CDR1 is SGHDT, CDR2 YYEEEE. DNA for the CDR3: TGTGCCAGCAGCTTAGACCCAAGGGGCGGGATGAACACTGAAGCTTTCTTT. Translated, it gives CASSLDPRGGMNTEAFF.

The chain recombines TRBV9 with TRBJ2-5; D gene unclear. The CDR3 sequence is 15 residues long. CDR1 and CDR2 from the germline V gene are SGDLS and YYNGEE. V gave up 1 base and J gave up 4 bases, with 14 bases separating them. The CDR3 DNA sequence: TGTGCCAGCAGCGTAATGGGCAGCTCGGGAGAGACCCAGTACTTC. As protein: CASSVMGSSGETQYF.

The J gene is TRBJ2-7, the V gene TRBV25-1; D unclear. This CDR3 has 13 amino acids. CDR1 and CDR2 from the germline V gene are MGHDK and SYGVNS. Trimming left V 6 bases short and J 3 bases short, with 12 bases between. DNA of the CDR3: TGTGCCAGCAGCGAGGACGGCTACTACGAGCAGTACTTC. Translation gives CASSEDGYYEQYF.

The genes are TRBV27 and TRBJ2-1, with D perhaps matching TRBD2 (7 bases). The CDR3 runs 13 residues. Trimming removed 8 bases from V and 3 bases from J, with 11 bases in between. CDR1 is MNHEY and CDR2 is SMNVEV in the germline V gene (reference sequence). CDR3 amino acids: CASGGGGYNEQFF. For the CDR3, the DNA is TGTGCCAGCGGGGGGGGCGGCTACAATGAGCAGTTCTTC.

A single count supports this clone. The gene calls are TRBV5-1 and TRBJ2-3, with TRBD2 identical over 7 bases. Germline CDR1 SGHRS, CDR2 YFSETQ. Trimming cost V 0 bases and J 5 bases; bases outside gene matches: 3. This CDR3 has 14 amino acids. CDR3 DNA sequence: TGCGCCAGCAGCTTGGCGGGGGAGGGAGATACGCAGTATTTT. Amino acids: CASSLAGEGDTQYF.

V usage is TRBV30 and J usage is TRBJ2-1, with 8 bases lining up with TRBD1. CDR1 and CDR2 from the germline V gene are GTSNPN and SVGIG (reference sequence). Germline trimming cut 3 bases from V and 4 bases from J; bases unmatched to any gene: 8. The CDR3 runs to 15 residues. DNA of the CDR3: TGTGCCTGGAGGGGCCCGGGACAGGAGTACAATGAGCAGTTCTTC. Translation gives CAWRGPGQEYNEQFF.

The J gene is TRBJ2-1, the V gene TRBV5-1; D is unresolved. Deletions cut 0 bases from V and 6 bases from J, with 7 bases between. This CDR3 spans 13 amino acids. Germline values: CDR1 SGHRS, CDR2 YFSETQ. Here the CDR3 DNA reads TGCGCCAGCAGCTTGGGAAGCGTCAATGAGCAGTTCTTC. Its translation is CASSLGSVNEQFF.

The rearrangement joins TRBV4-1 to TRBJ1-5; possible D gene TRBD1, 6 bases. Germline V gives CDR1 MGHRA, CDR2 YSYEKL. V lost 0 bases and J 0 bases, leaving 15 bases between the germline ends. The length of the CDR3 is 18 residues. CDR3 sequence reads: CASSQDPTGDYSNQPQHF. The CDR3 DNA follows: TGCGCCAGCAGCCAAGATCCGACAGGAGACTATAGCAATCAGCCCCAGCATTTT.